The subject of this entry is one T cell receptor (beta chain). This sample was included in a study of blood T cell repertoires in COVID-19. Study as a whole: The United States, Italy and Spain supplied acute and convalescent COVID-19 samples. T cells, B-cell-depleted T cells, or PBMCs supplied cDNA or gDNA.

V was clipped by 2 bases and J by 5 bases, with 12 bases between them. This CDR3 has 15 residues. The germline V gene encodes CDR1 MDHEN and CDR2 SYDVKM. Here immunoSEQ multiplex PCR was the method, and the copy in TCRdb shows in-frame clones only, minus some. The sample shows 150,000 or so clones, 60% to 85% of them seen only once. The sequence was collected from a woman at least 80 years old with active or convalescent COVID-19. V usage is TRBV28 and J usage is TRBJ1-4, with D possibly being TRBD1 (6 bases). The sequenced sample consisted of peripheral blood. Written as DNA, the CDR3 is TGTGCCAGCAGTTTAAAGGACAGATACAATGAAAAACTGTTTTTT. As protein: CASSLKDRYNEKLFF.